A single TCR beta chain is shown here with its context. The entry originates in a study of blood T cell repertoires in COVID-19. Study-level information: Some COVID-19 samples were acute and others convalescent; all came from the United States, Italy and Spain. PBMCs, B-cell-depleted T cells, or T cells provided the cDNA or gDNA that made up the material.

Original methodology: Counts of nucleated cells, estimated from reference gene primer amplification, were obtained. This table comes from immunoSEQ multiplex PCR, and its TCRdb copy is limited to in-frame clones, with some not included. The D gene and trimming were derived from the DNA, and the V and J assignments and clone size from that table. Here the sample spans roughly 120,000 clones, roughly 80% being singletons. Trimming removed 1 base from V and 6 bases from J; junction bases left unmatched: 8. Germline V CDR1 and CDR2: MGHRA, YSYEKL. The CDR3 totals 16 residues. Material: peripheral blood. The chain is built from TRBV4-1 and TRBJ2-1, with 8 bases identical to TRBD2. The sequence came from a man aged 25-40 years with acute or convalescent COVID-19. CDR3 nucleotide sequence: TGCGCCAGCAGCCAAGTGGGAGGGCGGGAGGTCAATGAGCAGTTCTTC. It encodes CASSQVGGREVNEQFF.